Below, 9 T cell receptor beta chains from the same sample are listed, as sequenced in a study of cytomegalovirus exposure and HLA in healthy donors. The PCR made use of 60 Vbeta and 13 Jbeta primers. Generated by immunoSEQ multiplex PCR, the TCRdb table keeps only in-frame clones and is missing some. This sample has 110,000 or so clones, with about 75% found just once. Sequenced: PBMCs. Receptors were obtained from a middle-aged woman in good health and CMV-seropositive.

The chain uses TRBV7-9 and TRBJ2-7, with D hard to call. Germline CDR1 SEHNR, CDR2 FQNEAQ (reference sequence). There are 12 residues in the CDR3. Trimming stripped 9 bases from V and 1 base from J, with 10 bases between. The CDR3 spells CASHRDSYEQYF. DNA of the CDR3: TGTGCCAGTCACAGAGATTCCTACGAGCAGTACTTC.

Here the CDR3 reads CASTFGGAGETQYF. CDR3 nucleotides: TGTGCCAGCACCTTCGGGGGGGCGGGAGAGACCCAGTACTTC. J is TRBJ2-5 and V is TRBV28; 8 positions match TRBD2. The CDR3 is 14 amino acids. Trimming removed 7 bases from V and 4 bases from J; junction bases left unmatched: 8. Per germline, CDR1 MDHEN and CDR2 SYDVKM.

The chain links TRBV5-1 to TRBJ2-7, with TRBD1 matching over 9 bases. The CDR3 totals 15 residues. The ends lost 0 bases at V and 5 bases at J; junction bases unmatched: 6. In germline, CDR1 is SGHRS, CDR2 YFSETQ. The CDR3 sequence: CASSLGGTGLHEQYF. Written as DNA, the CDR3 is TGCGCCAGCAGCTTGGGGGGGACAGGGCTCCACGAGCAGTACTTC.

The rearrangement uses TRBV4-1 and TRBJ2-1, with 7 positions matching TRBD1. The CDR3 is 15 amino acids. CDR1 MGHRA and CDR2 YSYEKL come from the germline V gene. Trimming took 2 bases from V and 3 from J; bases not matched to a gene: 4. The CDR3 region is CASSQTGTVYNEQFF. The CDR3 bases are TGCGCCAGCAGCCAAACCGGGACAGTCTACAATGAGCAGTTCTTC.

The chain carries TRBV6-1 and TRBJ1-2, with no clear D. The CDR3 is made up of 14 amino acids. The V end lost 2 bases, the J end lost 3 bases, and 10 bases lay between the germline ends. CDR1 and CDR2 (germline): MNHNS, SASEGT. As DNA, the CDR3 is TGTGCCAGCAGTGAACTTGCCAGCGACTATGGCTACACCTTC. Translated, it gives CASSELASDYGYTF.

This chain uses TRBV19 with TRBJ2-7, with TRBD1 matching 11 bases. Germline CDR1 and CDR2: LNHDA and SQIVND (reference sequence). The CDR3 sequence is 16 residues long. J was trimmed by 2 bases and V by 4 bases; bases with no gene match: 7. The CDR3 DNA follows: TGTGCCAGTAGTAGGGAAGGGACAGGGGGTCCCTACGAGCAGTACTTC. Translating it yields CASSREGTGGPYEQYF.

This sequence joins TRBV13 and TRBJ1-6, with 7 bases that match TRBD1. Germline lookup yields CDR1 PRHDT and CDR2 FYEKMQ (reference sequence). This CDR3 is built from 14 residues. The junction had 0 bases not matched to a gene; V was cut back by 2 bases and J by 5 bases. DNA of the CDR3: TGTGCCAGCAGCTTACAGGGGGATAATTCACCCCTCCACTTT. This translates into CASSLQGDNSPLHF.

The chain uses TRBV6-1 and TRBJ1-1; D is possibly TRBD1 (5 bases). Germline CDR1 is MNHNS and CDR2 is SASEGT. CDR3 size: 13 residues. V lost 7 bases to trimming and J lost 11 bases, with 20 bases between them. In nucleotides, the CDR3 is TGTGCCAGCATCCCACGGCGGGGCTCAAGGGCTTTCTTT. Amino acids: CASIPRRGSRAFF.

This CDR3 reads CASSLEAGGPNEQFF. The CDR3 nucleotides are TGTGCCAGCAGCTTAGAGGCGGGGGGGCCGAATGAGCAGTTCTTC. This chain joins TRBV7-9 and TRBJ2-1; 9 bases align to TRBD2. The trim removed 1 base at V and 7 bases at J, leaving 5 bases unmatched. The germline V gene has CDR1 SEHNR and CDR2 FQNEAQ (reference sequence). This CDR3 has 15 residues.